Listed here are 9 T cell receptor beta chains from one sample, sequenced in a study of shared clonotypes between healthy human individuals. Data came from immunoSEQ multiplex PCR; TCRdb stores just in-frame clones and leaves some out. Among hundreds of thousands of clones listed, roughly 77% were seen once. The specimen was PBMCs. These receptor sequences come from a middle-aged woman in good health. Some clones in this sample may be carry-over from other donors' samples.

The chain uses TRBV6-1 and TRBJ2-2; D unclear. The V gene lost 6 bases and the J gene lost 0 bases, with 8 bases spanning the gap. This CDR3 has 14 amino acids. Per the germline V gene, CDR1 is MNHNS and CDR2 is SASEGT. CDR3: CASSTSANTGELFF. In DNA, the CDR3 is TGTGCCAGCAGCACGAGCGCGAACACCGGGGAGCTGTTTTTT.

The sample holds a few counts of this clone. The chain couples TRBV7-8 to TRBJ2-1, with a tentative D call TRBD1 (5 bases). The germline gives CDR1 SGHVS, CDR2 FQNEAQ. The CDR3 runs to 15 residues. Trimming left V 0 bases short and J 4 bases short, with 10 bases between. The CDR3 sequence: CASSLAETEYNEQFF. CDR3 nucleotide sequence: TGTGCCAGCAGCTTAGCAGAGACAGAATACAATGAGCAGTTCTTC.

The chain uses TRBV5-6 and TRBJ1-1; 7 bases are a match to TRBD1. The germline CDR1 and CDR2 sequences are SGHDT and YYEEEE. After removal of 3 bases from V and 3 bases from J, the junction contained 11 bases not matched to a gene. The CDR3 spans 16 residues. CDR3 coding DNA: TGTGCCAGCAGCTGGAAGACAGGGAGTGGATACACTGAAGCTTTCTTT. Its translation: CASSWKTGSGYTEAFF.

Worth noting for this clone: The junction departs from the called germline gene at one end, perhaps through a read error. The chain has TRBV4-2 and TRBJ2-1; possibly TRBD1 or TRBD2 for D (5 bases each). Per germline, CDR1 LGHNA and CDR2 YNFKEQ. This CDR3 has 16 residues. The CDR3 reads CASSQDGDGSSNEQFF. CDR3 coding DNA: TGTGCCAGCAGCCAAGATGGGGACGGCTCCTCCAATGAGCAGTTCTTC.

DNA for the CDR3: TGTGCCAGCTTGACAGGGGCTGGAAACACCATATATTTT. This encodes CASLTGAGNTIYF. V and J are TRBV28 and TRBJ1-3; 8 bases match TRBD1. Germline values: CDR1 MDHEN, CDR2 SYDVKM. The CDR3 sequence is 13 residues long. V was pared by 8 bases and J by 2 bases, with 2 bases of the junction left unmatched.

The chain carries TRBV7-2 and TRBJ1-4, with D possibly TRBD1 on 6 matching bases. The CDR3 length is 15 residues. Germline V gives CDR1 SGHTA, CDR2 FQGNSA. V gave up 4 bases and J gave up 3 bases, with 12 bases separating them. The CDR3 nucleotides read TGTGCCAGCAGCTCACCGGACAGCCCTAATGAAAAACTGTTTTTT. Translation gives CASSSPDSPNEKLFF.

This clone came up a few times. The chain couples TRBV6-1 to TRBJ1-5; D might be TRBD1 (6 bases). CDR1 MNHNS and CDR2 SASEGT come from the germline V gene. The length of the CDR3 is 13 residues. V was pared by 10 bases and J by 2 bases, with 12 bases between. The CDR3 sequence: CATTGLGNQPQHF. The CDR3, as DNA: TGTGCCACTACAGGGCTGGGCAATCAGCCCCAGCATTTT.

The chain employs TRBV7-2 and TRBJ2-1, with 7 bases lining up with TRBD2. Germline V gene lookup returns CDR1 SGHTA and CDR2 FQGNSA. V lost 5 bases to trimming and J lost 3 bases; unmatched junction nucleotides: 13. This CDR3 has 17 amino acids. The CDR3 sequence: CASSPLGGAGIYNEQFF. The DNA of the CDR3 is TGTGCCAGCAGCCCCCTGGGAGGAGCGGGAATCTACAATGAGCAGTTCTTC.

The chain recombines TRBV7-3 with TRBJ2-1, with TRBD2 as a possible D gene (5 bases). The CDR3 has 14 residues. Germline V gives CDR1 SGHTA, CDR2 FQGTGA. Deletions cut 2 bases from V and 4 bases from J, with 9 bases between. The DNA for the CDR3 is TGTGCCAGCAGCTTAGATCCGGGATACAATGAGCAGTTCTTC. Encoded protein: CASSLDPGYNEQFF. The whole variable domain, remainder taken from reference TRBV7-3 and TRBJ2-1, is GAGVSQTPSNKVTEKGKYVELRCDPISGHTALYWYRQSLGQGPEFLIYFQGTGAADDSGLPNDRFFAVRPEGSVSTLKIQRTERGDSAVYLCASSLDPGYNEQFFGPGTRLTVL.